These 2 T cell receptor beta chains came from one sample sequenced in a study of T cell responses to AZD1222 COVID-19 vaccine. TCRdb keeps only in-frame clones here, not all; method: immunoSEQ multiplex PCR. Of 130,000 to 150,000 clones detected, approximately 86% appear once; the ten largest clones hold approximately 4.7%. The sample was peripheral blood, taken 28 days after the second AZD1222 dose. The receptors derive from an adult who received the AZD1222 COVID-19 vaccine.

The V call is TRBV3-1 (or the pseudogene TRBV3-2), the J call TRBJ1-2; possibly TRBD1 for D (5 bases). Trimming cost V 1 base and J 7 bases, with 10 bases left between them. Germline loops: CDR1 LGHDT, CDR2 YNNKEL (reference sequence). The CDR3 sequence is 13 residues long. CDR3 protein: CASSQAPGAGYTF. Here the CDR3 DNA reads TGTGCCAGCAGCCAAGCCCCTGGGGCTGGCTACACCTTC.

The rearrangement links TRBV19 to TRBJ2-1, with D maybe TRBD2 (5 bases). CDR1 and CDR2 (germline): LNHDA, SQIVND (reference sequence). V was cut by 6 bases and J by 3 bases, with 6 bases left in between. The CDR3 is made up of 12 amino acids. Here the CDR3 reads CASSGVYNEQFF. DNA for the CDR3: TGTGCCAGTAGCGGGGTCTACAATGAGCAGTTCTTC. The full variable domain, rest sourced from reference TRBV19 and TRBJ2-1, is DGGITQSPKYLFRKEGQNVTLSCEQNLNHDAMYWYRQDPGQGLRLIYYSQIVNDFQKGDIAEGYSVSREKKESFPLTVTSAQKNPTAFYLCASSGVYNEQFFGPGTRLTVL.